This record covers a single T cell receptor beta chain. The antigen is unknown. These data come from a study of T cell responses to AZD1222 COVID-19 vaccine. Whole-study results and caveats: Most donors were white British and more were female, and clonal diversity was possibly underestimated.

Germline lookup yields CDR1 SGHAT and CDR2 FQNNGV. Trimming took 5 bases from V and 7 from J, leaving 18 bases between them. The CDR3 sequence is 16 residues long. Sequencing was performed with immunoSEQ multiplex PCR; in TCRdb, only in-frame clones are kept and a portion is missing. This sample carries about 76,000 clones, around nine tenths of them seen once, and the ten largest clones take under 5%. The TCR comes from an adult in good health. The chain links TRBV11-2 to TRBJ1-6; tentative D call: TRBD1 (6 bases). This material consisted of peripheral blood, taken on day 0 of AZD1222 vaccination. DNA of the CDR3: TGTGCCAGCAGCACCCACCCGGACAGAGTAAATTCACCCCTCCACTTT. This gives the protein CASSTHPDRVNSPLHF.